These T cell receptor beta chains were read from a single sample in a study of blood T cell repertoires in COVID-19. The data were produced by immunoSEQ multiplex PCR, yet TCRdb's version contains in-frame clones alone and is incomplete. The sample holds about 270,000 clones; approximately 89% are singletons and the top ten take less than 3.5%. Sequences were obtained from PBMCs or T cells enriched from blood (not recorded which). These receptors were collected from a man aged 35-49 years who had been exposed to COVID-19. The CDR3 runs from the conserved cysteine through the conserved F or W. The D gene is left open where the match is weak. Where a row states a size, it is once, few, many or the class of an expanded clone; other rows omit it.

TRBJ2-4,-,TRBV7-9,TRBD1,TGTGCCAGCAGCTCCGTCGGGACAGGGATTCGGACGGACATTCAGTACTTC,CASSSVGTGIRTDIQYF
TRBJ2-7,-,TRBV10-1,TRBD2,TGCGCCAGCAGTGAGCTAGCGGGTAACGAGCAGTACTTC,CASSELAGNEQYF
TRBJ1-1,-,TRBV9,-,TGTGCCAGCAGCCCTAGAGGGGGGAACACTGAAGCTTTCTTT,CASSPRGGNTEAFF
TRBJ1-2,-,TRBV14,TRBD1,TGTGCCAGCAGCCTACTAAAACAGGGGAATGGCTACACCTTC,CASSLLKQGNGYTF
TRBJ2-1,-,TRBV7-9,TRBD2,TGTGCCAGCAGACCTCTAGCGGCCAGCTCCTACAATGAGCAGTTCTTC,CASRPLAASSYNEQFF
TRBJ1-4,-,TRBV6-5,TRBD1,TGTGCCAGCCAAATTGGACAGGGAGGAGAAAAACTGTTTTTT,CASQIGQGGEKLFF
TRBJ2-1,-,TRBV27,-,TGTGCCAGCAGTCCGGAACTAGCATCCTACAATGAGCAGTTCTTC,CASSPELASYNEQFF
TRBJ2-1,-,TRBV27,TRBD2,TGTGCCAGCAGGCTGACTAGCGGGATGTACAATGAGCAGTTCTTC,CASRLTSGMYNEQFF
TRBJ2-1,-,TRBV13,-,TGTGCCAGCAGCCCCTTTAGCGGTAACAATGAGCAGTTCTTC,CASSPFSGNNEQFF
TRBJ2-7,-,TRBV14,TRBD2,TGTGCCAGCAGCGCCTGGGGGGGGTCCGAGCAGTACTTC,CASSAWGGSEQYF
TRBJ2-2,-,TRBV5-1,TRBD2,TGCGCCAGCAGCACAGGACTAGCGGGAATGAAACCCGGGGAGCTGTTTTTT,CASSTGLAGMKPGELFF
TRBJ1-2,-,TRBV29-1,TRBD1,TGCAGCGTTGATTCTCGGGACAGTAACCATGGCTACACCTTC,CSVDSRDSNHGYTF
TRBJ2-2,-,TRBV30,-,TGTGCCAGTCCCCGGGACATCTTTGCCGGGGAGCTGTTTTTT,CASPRDIFAGELFF
TRBJ1-5,-,TRBV9,-,TGTGCCAGCAGCGTAGGAGGAGGGGATCAGCCCCAGCATTTT,CASSVGGGDQPQHF
TRBJ1-2,-,TRBV19,TRBD1,TGTGCCAGTAGTCGGGACAGGGGGCTCCTCGTCTATGGCTACACCTTC,CASSRDRGLLVYGYTF
TRBJ1-1,-,TRBV27,TRBD1,TGTGCCAGCAGTCCCGGCTCAGGGGGATACACTGAAGCTTTCTTT,CASSPGSGGYTEAFF
TRBJ2-7,-,TRBV19,-,TGTGCCAGTAGTAGAACAGGGACCTACGAGCAGTACTTC,CASSRTGTYEQYF
TRBJ1-3,-,TRBV19,-,TGTGCCAGTAGCCTGGAGGCTGGAAACACCATATATTTT,CASSLEAGNTIYF
TRBJ1-5,-,TRBV6-6,TRBD1,TGTGCCAGCAGTTACCGGGACAGGGACGGCCAGCCCCAGCATTTT,CASSYRDRDGQPQHF
TRBJ2-1,-,TRBV28,TRBD2,TGTGCCAGCAGACCAGGACTAGTAGGTAATTATGAGCAGTTCTTC,CASRPGLVGNYEQFF
TRBJ2-7,-,TRBV4-2,-,TGTGCCAGCAGCCAAGAGCCACAGGGAAGCCACGAGCAGTACTTC,CASSQEPQGSHEQYF
TRBJ1-1,-,TRBV27,-,TGTGCCAGCATCGAGGGAAATGAAGCTTTCTTT,CASIEGNEAFF
TRBJ2-1,-,TRBV7-9,TRBD2,TGTGCCAGCAGCTTAGTGGGGGAGGGCGGCGAGCAGTTCTTC,CASSLVGEGGEQFF
TRBJ1-1,-,TRBV19,-,TGTGCCAGTCACCAGTACATGAACACTGAAGCTTTCTTT,CASHQYMNTEAFF
TRBJ2-1,few,TRBV4-2,-,TGTGCCAGCAGCCAAGATTGGGGCGACTCCTACAATGAGCAGTTCTTC,CASSQDWGDSYNEQFF
TRBJ1-2,-,TRBV9,TRBD1,TGTGCCAGCAGCGTAGCCGGACAGGGGGTCTATGGCTACACCTTC,CASSVAGQGVYGYTF
TRBJ2-1,-,TRBV5-4,TRBD2,TGTGCCAGCAGCTTGGCCTCTAGCGGGATAACCAAATACAATGAGCAGTTCTTC,CASSLASSGITKYNEQFF
TRBJ2-1,once,TRBV24-1,TRBD2,TGTGCCACCAGTGGCTCTCTAGCGGGAATCTACAATGAGCAGTTCTTC,CATSGSLAGIYNEQFF
TRBJ1-4,-,TRBV11-2,TRBD1,TGTGCCAGCAGCTTAACAGGACAGGTGCTTGCAAAACTGTTTTTT,CASSLTGQVLAKLFF
TRBJ2-3,-,TRBV2,TRBD2,TGTGCCAGCAGTGAGAAGAGCGGGAGGGTAAGAGATACGCAGTATTTT,CASSEKSGRVRDTQYF
TRBJ2-1,-,TRBV5-4,TRBD2,TGTGCCAGCAGCTTGCCTAGCGGGAGTGAGGATGAGCAGTTCTTC,CASSLPSGSEDEQFF
TRBJ2-4,-,TRBV18,-,TGTGCCAGCTCACCAGGACTAGCCAAAAACATTCAGTACTTC,CASSPGLAKNIQYF
TRBJ2-3,once,TRBV7-9,-,TGTGCCAGCAGCTTAGGGACGGGGTATACAGATACGCAGTATTTT,CASSLGTGYTDTQYF
TRBJ2-3,once,TRBV5-4,-,TGTGCCAGCAGCTTGGCCCTGGGCACCTCCACAGATACGCAGTATTTT,CASSLALGTSTDTQYF
TRBJ1-6,-,TRBV9,TRBD1,TGTGCCAGCAGCGAGGGACAGGGAGTCTCACCCCTCCACTTT,CASSEGQGVSPLHF
TRBJ2-7,-,TRBV11-3,TRBD1,TGTGCCAGCAGCGGCCGGGACAGGACCTACGAGCAGTACTTC,CASSGRDRTYEQYF
TRBJ1-5,once,TRBV7-9,-,TGTGCCAGCAGCTTATCCACAGGCAATCAGCCCCAGCATTTT,CASSLSTGNQPQHF
TRBJ2-7,-,TRBV9,TRBD2,TGTGCCAGCAGCGTAGCGGGAGGCGAATATTACGAGCAGTACTTC,CASSVAGGEYYEQYF
TRBJ1-1,-,TRBV27,-,TGTGCCAGCAGTTTATCGGCACATCCGAACACTGAAGCTTTCTTT,CASSLSAHPNTEAFF
TRBJ2-1,-,TRBV2,-,TGTGCCAGCAGTGAAAAGGGGAGGAGCTCCTACAATGAGCAGTTCTTC,CASSEKGRSSYNEQFF
TRBJ2-2,-,TRBV14,TRBD2,TGTGCCAGCAGCCAAGCCACTAGCGGGAGCGTCACCGGGGAGCTGTTTTTT,CASSQATSGSVTGELFF
TRBJ1-4,-,TRBV19,TRBD1,TGTGCCAGTAGTGATGGGACAGGGGTTGAAAAACTGTTTTTT,CASSDGTGVEKLFF
TRBJ2-7,-,TRBV7-2,TRBD1,TGTGCCAGCAGCTATTTGGGACAGACCTACGAGCAGTACTTC,CASSYLGQTYEQYF
TRBJ2-7,-,TRBV9,TRBD2,TGTGCCAGCAGCCCCCGGACTAGCGGGAGATTTGACGAGCAGTACTTC,CASSPRTSGRFDEQYF
TRBJ1-4,-,TRBV5-1,-,TGCGCCAGCAGCTCCCGGACAGATAATGAAAAACTGTTTTTT,CASSSRTDNEKLFF
TRBJ1-3,-,TRBV28,TRBD1,TGTGCCAGCAGTTCGACAGGGGCCGGAAACACCATATATTTT,CASSSTGAGNTIYF
TRBJ2-5,-,TRBV5-4,TRBD2,TGTGCCAGCAGCTTGTCTCTAGCGGTCCAAGAGACCCAGTACTTC,CASSLSLAVQETQYF
TRBJ2-1,-,TRBV29-1,TRBD2,TGCAGAGGTGGCGAACCGGGGGGAGGTGAGCAGTTCTTC,CRGGEPGGGEQFF
TRBJ2-7,-,TRBV7-6,TRBD2,TGTGCCAGCAGCTTAGATGCGGGAGTCTACGAGCAGTACTTC,CASSLDAGVYEQYF